This TCR beta chain was captured by sequencing in a study of PD-1 blockade in classical Hodgkin lymphoma. The overall study: Nivolumab dosing for patients was 3 mg/kg, administered intravenously every 2 weeks.

CDR1 MNHNY and CDR2 SVGAGI come from the germline V gene (reference sequence). CDR3 size: 14 residues. The junction had 3 bases not matched to a gene; V was cut back by 4 bases and J by 2 bases. General study results and limits: Complete responders matched newly diagnosed patients in baseline diversity.

As for time point: cycle 4 day 1 (C4D1), after five to seven weeks of nivolumab. Patients all relapsed after autologous stem cell transplantation, and there was variation in brentuximab vedotin exposure. Isolation of CD4+ T cells from thawed PBMCs was performed by magnetic negative selection. On this clone itself: What it recognizes is unknown.

TCRdb's table, derived via immunoSEQ multiplex PCR, lists solely in-frame clones and lacks some. The repertoire holds fewer than 14,000 clones, with around four fifths as singletons. This TCR was sampled from a human donor with classical Hodgkin lymphoma. This rearrangement joins TRBV6-6 to TRBJ2-7; 9 bases agree with TRBD2. This specimen consisted of CD4+ T cells from blood, obtained before the fourth cycle of nivolumab. As DNA, the CDR3 is TGTGCCAGCAGTTTGGGACTAGCCCCCTACGAGCAGTACTTC. Protein: CASSLGLAPYEQYF.